Each of the 27 T cell receptor beta chains below was sequenced from the same sample in a study of blood T cell repertoires in COVID-19. This table comes from immunoSEQ multiplex PCR, and its TCRdb copy is limited to in-frame clones, with some not included. The sample includes more than 80,000 clones, 90% seen only once; the top ten take over 6.5%. The material sequenced was peripheral blood. The source of these receptors is a man younger than 35 with COVID-19, enrolled during active disease.

The genes are TRBV4-1 and TRBJ2-1; D might be TRBD2 (5 bases). Trimming removed 4 bases from V and 5 bases from J, with 24 bases in between. Germline lookup yields CDR1 MGHRA and CDR2 YSYEKL. The CDR3 spans 18 residues. The CDR3, as DNA: TGCGCCAGCAGCCCCTTAGGAGGAGGAACCTTACCTAACAATGAGCAGTTCTTC. It codes for CASSPLGGGTLPNNEQFF.

J is TRBJ2-1 and V is TRBV13; 15 bases are a match to TRBD2. Germline V gives CDR1 PRHDT, CDR2 FYEKMQ (reference sequence). The CDR3 is made up of 19 amino acids. The J segment lost 0 bases and the V segment lost 5 bases, leaving 8 bases of the junction unmatched. The CDR3 region is CASSMGLAGGPSSYNEQFF. The CDR3 DNA sequence: TGTGCCAGCAGCATGGGACTAGCGGGAGGACCAAGCTCCTACAATGAGCAGTTCTTC.

The chain uses TRBV4-3 and TRBJ2-7; 14 nucleotides match TRBD2. Germline values: CDR1 LGHNA, CDR2 YSLEER. V trimming: 3 bases; J trimming: 3 bases; junction bases outside the gene matches: 10. This CDR3 has 18 amino acids. In DNA form, the CDR3 reads TGCGCCAGCAGCCACGGGACTAGCGGGAGAGGAGGTTTCTACGAGCAGTACTTC. Its protein product is CASSHGTSGRGGFYEQYF.

The chain combines TRBV7-2 with TRBJ2-7; 8 bases are a match to TRBD2. The germline CDR1 and CDR2 sequences are SGHTA and FQGNSA. V was pared by 5 bases and J by 6 bases, with 12 bases of the junction left unmatched. This CDR3 has 15 amino acids. The CDR3 sequence is CASSPGGVAGLEQYF. CDR3 sequence (DNA): TGTGCCAGCAGCCCGGGGGGGGTAGCGGGTCTCGAGCAGTACTTC. Variable domain in full (rest from reference TRBV7-2 and TRBJ2-7): GAGVSQSPSNKVTEKGKDVELRCDPISGHTALYWYRQSLGQGLEFLIYFQGNSAPDKSGLPSDRFSAERTGGSVSTLTIQRTQQEDSAVYLCASSPGGVAGLEQYFGPGTRLTVT.

V usage is TRBV30 and J usage is TRBJ2-2; TRBD2 matches at 13 bases. The CDR3 sequence is 15 residues long. Trimming took 8 bases from V and 7 from J; bases not matched to a gene: 10. CDR1 and CDR2 (germline): GTSNPN, SVGIG (reference sequence). Here the CDR3 DNA reads TGTGCCGGGGAAACTAGCGGGAGGGGAGGCGGGGAGCTGTTTTTT. Translation: CAGETSGRGGGELFF.

This CDR3 reads CASSLTSGPSTDTQYF. CDR3 DNA sequence: TGTGCCAGCAGTCTAACTAGCGGTCCTAGCACAGATACGCAGTATTTT. V is TRBV2 and J is TRBJ2-3; 8 nucleotides align to TRBD2. The CDR3 contains 16 residues. V gave up 5 bases and J gave up 0 bases; unmatched junction bases: 7. The germline CDR1 and CDR2 sequences are SNHLY and FYNNEI.

The chain links TRBV15 to TRBJ2-6; D gene uncertain. The V and J ends lost 7 bases and 0 bases respectively, with 10 bases between them. Germline CDR1 LNHNV, CDR2 YYDKDF (reference sequence). The CDR3 loop spans 15 amino acids. CDR3 region: CATNIVISGANVLTF. Here the CDR3 DNA reads TGTGCCACCAATATAGTTATCTCTGGGGCCAACGTCCTGACTTTC.

The rearrangement joins TRBV5-4 to TRBJ2-1; D is unresolved. The length of the CDR3 is 15 residues. V was clipped by 0 bases and J by 0 bases, with 7 bases between them. Germline CDR1 reads SGHNT; CDR2 reads YYREEE (reference sequence). CDR3 loop: CASSLDWSSYNEQFF. The CDR3 DNA is TGTGCCAGCAGCTTGGACTGGAGCTCCTACAATGAGCAGTTCTTC.

The V call is TRBV4-3, the J call TRBJ1-4, with D possibly being TRBD1 (5 bases). Germline CDR1 LGHNA, CDR2 YSLEER. Trimming took off 0 bases at V and 8 bases at J, with 7 bases between the two ends. The CDR3 totals 13 residues. CDR3 loop: CASSQDGAEKLFF. CDR3 coding DNA: TGCGCCAGCAGCCAAGATGGGGCGGAAAAACTGTTTTTT.

This sequence joins TRBV7-8 and TRBJ2-5; weak D call: TRBD1 (7 bases). Germline V gene lookup returns CDR1 SGHVS and CDR2 FQNEAQ. Trimming took 5 bases from V and 5 from J, leaving 18 bases between them. The CDR3 is 15 residues long. The CDR3: CASSIRQGAGETQYF. CDR3 DNA: TGTGCCAGCAGCATACGACAGGGAGCGGGTGAGACCCAGTACTTC.

The chain links TRBV28 to TRBJ2-3; 7 nucleotides agree with TRBD2. This CDR3 contains 16 residues. The V gene end was trimmed by 7 bases and the J gene end by 4 bases; junction bases not matched to a gene: 14. Germline V gene sequence: CDR1 MDHEN, CDR2 SYDVKM. CDR3 region: CASNPLSGTLPDTQYF. CDR3 DNA: TGTGCCAGCAACCCCCTCAGCGGGACCCTCCCAGATACGCAGTATTTT.

The chain carries TRBV3-1 (or the pseudogene TRBV3-2) and TRBJ2-3; 14 nucleotides agree with TRBD2. The CDR3 runs 17 residues. J was trimmed by 4 bases and V by 4 bases; bases with no gene match: 7. Germline CDR1 LGHDT, CDR2 YNNKEL (reference sequence). The CDR3 coding sequence is TGTGCCAGCAGCCTGGGACTAGCGGGAGCCCCCTCAGATACGCAGTATTTT. Its protein product is CASSLGLAGAPSDTQYF.

This CDR3 reads CASSNGQGAFHEQYF. The DNA for the CDR3 is TGCGCCAGCAGCAATGGACAGGGGGCTTTCCACGAGCAGTACTTC. J is TRBJ2-7 and V is TRBV5-1, with 11 bases lining up with TRBD1. Germline CDR1 is SGHRS and CDR2 is YFSETQ. This CDR3 region has 15 residues. J was trimmed by 5 bases and V by 4 bases; bases with no gene match: 8.

As DNA, the CDR3 is TGTGCCAGCAGTTTAGATCGGGACTATGGCTACACCTTC. This codes for CASSLDRDYGYTF. The chain joins TRBV12-3 or TRBV12-4 to TRBJ1-2; D not certain. The CDR3 totals 13 residues. The V end was cut by 1 base, the J end by 3 bases, with 6 bases between.

The chain carries TRBV3-1 (or the pseudogene TRBV3-2) and TRBJ1-6, with D unclear. The germline CDR1 and CDR2 sequences are LGHDT and YNNKEL (reference sequence). V was shortened by 4 bases and J by 7 bases, with 8 bases between the two germline ends. The CDR3 covers 13 residues. The chain's CDR3 is CASSPSPNSPLHF. CDR3 nucleotide sequence: TGTGCCAGCAGCCCAAGCCCGAATTCACCCCTCCACTTT.

The chain employs TRBV7-9 and TRBJ2-7, with unresolved D. Germline CDR1 reads SEHNR; CDR2 reads FQNEAQ (reference sequence). The V and J ends lost 5 bases and 7 bases respectively, with 27 bases between them. The CDR3 is made up of 17 amino acids. CDR3 amino acids: CASSLNYRDPPLGEQYF. The CDR3 DNA reads as TGTGCCAGCAGCCTTAATTACAGAGACCCCCCCCTTGGAGAGCAGTACTTC.

The CDR3 is CSASRATGVETQYF. CDR3 in DNA: TGCAGTGCTAGTCGAGCGACAGGGGTCGAGACCCAGTACTTC. V is TRBV20-1 and J is TRBJ2-5; 8 bases are shared with TRBD1. The trim removed 3 bases at V and 5 bases at J, leaving 8 bases unmatched. Germline CDR1 and CDR2: DFQATT and SNEGSKA (reference sequence). The CDR3 is 14 amino acids.

The chain joins TRBV9 to TRBJ1-1, with D possibly TRBD1 on 6 matching bases. Germline V lookup: CDR1 SGDLS, CDR2 YYNGEE. Trimming removed 0 bases at V and 1 base at J, with 13 bases between. The CDR3 length is 16 residues. The CDR3 DNA follows: TGTGCCAGCAGCGTAGTATGGGACACCACGAACACTGAAGCTTTCTTT. Its protein product is CASSVVWDTTNTEAFF. The full variable domain, with the rest looked up from reference TRBV9 and TRBJ1-1, is DSGVTQTPKHLITATGQRVTLRCSPRSGDLSVYWYQQSLDQGLQFLIQYYNGEERAKGNILERFSAQQFPDLHSELNLSSLELGDSALYFCASSVVWDTTNTEAFFGQGTRLTVV.

The rearrangement joins TRBV9 to TRBJ2-2; D call uncertain. The germline V gene has CDR1 SGDLS and CDR2 YYNGEE. V was cut by 6 bases and J by 2 bases, with 8 bases left in between. This CDR3 region has 13 residues. The CDR3 sequence is CASTPSNTGELFF. CDR3 sequence (DNA): TGTGCCAGCACCCCCTCTAACACCGGGGAGCTGTTTTTT.

This chain links TRBV12-3 or TRBV12-4 with TRBJ1-2; no clear D. The V end lost 3 bases, the J end lost 0 bases, and 5 bases lay between the germline ends. This CDR3 region has 13 residues. CDR3 amino acids: CASSFTANYGYTF. As DNA, the CDR3 is TGTGCCAGCAGTTTTACAGCTAACTATGGCTACACCTTC.

The chain recombines TRBV11-3 with TRBJ2-3, with 8 bases aligning to TRBD1. The CDR3 runs 15 residues. J was trimmed by 0 bases and V by 3 bases; bases with no gene match: 2. Germline V gene data show CDR1 as SGHNT and CDR2 as YENEEA. The CDR3 region has the DNA TGTGCCAGCAGCTTTGGACAGGGTAGCACAGATACGCAGTATTTT. Its protein is CASSFGQGSTDTQYF.

The rearrangement joins TRBV10-1 to TRBJ2-1; 9 positions match TRBD2. The CDR3 extends over 15 amino acids. With 4 bases clipped from V and 6 bases from J, the junction kept 7 bases outside the gene matches. In germline, CDR1 is WNHNN, CDR2 SYGVQD (reference sequence). The DNA of the CDR3 is TGCGCCAGCAGTGGGGAGCTAGCGGGAACCAATGAGCAGTTCTTC. The encoded protein is CASSGELAGTNEQFF.

V usage is TRBV7-2 and J usage is TRBJ1-3; maybe TRBD1 (5 bases). Germline-derived CDR1 and CDR2 are SGHTA and FQGNSA. Trimming shortened V by 5 bases and J by 2 bases, and 10 bases separated the two germline ends. CDR3 length: 14 amino acids. As DNA, the CDR3 is TGTGCCAGCAGCGGGGGGGTCCCTGGAAACACCATATATTTT. This sequence encodes CASSGGVPGNTIYF.

This clone has a single count. V usage is TRBV5-4 and J usage is TRBJ2-7, with D tentatively TRBD1 (7 bases). The V gene's germline CDR1 is SGHNT and CDR2 YYREEE (reference sequence). The CDR3 length is 15 residues. Between the trimmed V and J ends, which lost 3 bases and 4 bases, there was a span of 17 bases. CDR3 residues: CASSWGRDSLYEQYF. The CDR3 DNA follows: TGTGCCAGCAGCTGGGGGCGGGACAGCCTATACGAGCAGTACTTC.

CDR3 residues: CASSLSAGWGNTF. The CDR3 DNA follows: TGTGCCAGCAGTTTATCGGCCGGGTGGGGCAACACCTTC. The chain uses TRBV27 and TRBJ1-2, with TRBD1 as a possible D gene (5 bases). CDR1 is MNHEY, CDR2 SMNVEV, per germline (reference sequence). Trimming pared 0 bases from V and 12 bases from J, leaving 14 bases between. The CDR3 is made up of 13 amino acids.

This CDR3 is CASSTPRATEAFF. In nucleotides, the CDR3 is TGTGCCAGTAGTACCCCCAGGGCTACTGAAGCTTTCTTT. The rearrangement links TRBV19 to TRBJ1-1; D is perhaps TRBD1 (5 bases). Trimming removed 4 bases from V and 5 bases from J, with 11 bases in between. This CDR3 region has 13 residues. CDR1 LNHDA and CDR2 SQIVND come from the germline V gene (reference sequence).

This CDR3 reads CSVEETTKQFF. The CDR3 region has the DNA TGCAGCGTTGAAGAGACTACCAAGCAGTTCTTC. The V gene is TRBV29-1, the J gene TRBJ2-1; D perhaps matches TRBD2 (5 bases). This CDR3 spans 11 amino acids. In germline, CDR1 is SQVTM, CDR2 ANQGSEA. V lost 0 bases to trimming and J lost 11 bases, with 8 bases between them.